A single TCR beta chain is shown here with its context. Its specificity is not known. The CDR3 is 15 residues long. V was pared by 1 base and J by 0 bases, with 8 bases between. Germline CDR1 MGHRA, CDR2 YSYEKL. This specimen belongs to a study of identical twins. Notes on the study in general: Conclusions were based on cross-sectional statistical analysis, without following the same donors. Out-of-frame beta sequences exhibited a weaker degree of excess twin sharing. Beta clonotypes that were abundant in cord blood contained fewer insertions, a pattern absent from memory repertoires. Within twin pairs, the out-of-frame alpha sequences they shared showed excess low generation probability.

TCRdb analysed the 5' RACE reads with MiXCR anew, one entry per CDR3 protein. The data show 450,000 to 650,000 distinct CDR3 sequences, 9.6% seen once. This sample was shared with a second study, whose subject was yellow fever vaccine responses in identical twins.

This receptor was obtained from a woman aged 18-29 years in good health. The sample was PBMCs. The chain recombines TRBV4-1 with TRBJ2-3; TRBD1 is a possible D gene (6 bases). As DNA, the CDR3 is TGCGCCAGCAGCCAAGCAGGACAGAGCACAGATACGCAGTATTTT. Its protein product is CASSQAGQSTDTQYF.